The sequence of this T cell receptor (beta chain) was determined in a study of T cells in Graves' hyperthyroidism and ophthalmopathy (dated by TCRdb to the late 2010s). Turning to the overall study: Peripheral blood samples were taken at the time of initial diagnosis, prior to any treatment. TCR V-J signatures able to tell the groups apart were searched for in a discovery cohort of around 95 patients, of whom 40 to 45 had Graves' ophthalmopathy and about 55 had stable Graves' hyperthyroidism. The paper describes TCR Vbeta CDR3 sequencing of 120 to 150 peripheral blood samples, made up of 43 ophthalmopathy patients, over 70 hyperthyroidism patients and about 17 progressor patients. After blood sampling, hyperthyroidism patients were treated with methimazole at a starting dose of 30 mg daily, and ophthalmopathy patients were treated with high-dose intravenous methylprednisolone. In about six Graves' hyperthyroidism patients, the study also compared T-cell repertoires from thyroid tissue with T-cell repertoires from blood. Prospective prediction of ophthalmopathy was tested in an independent validation cohort of some 19 hyperthyroidism patients and 15 to 17 patients who later progressed to ophthalmopathy. The 75 to 100 discovery patients were randomly split 7:3 into training and test sets.

Note on this clonotype: Its binding antigen is unknown. No base quality information exists; no much larger clone differs at one position.

Stable Graves' hyperthyroidism was defined as the absence of progression to ophthalmopathy over 18 months of follow-up. Hyperthyroidism patients were newly diagnosed, had a disease duration of under 2 months, and were aged 18 to 65 years. The study excluded patients with uncontrolled infections, other autoimmune diseases, pregnancy or lactation. Diagnoses were based on clinical symptoms, serum thyroxine and TRAb, thyroid ultrasound and orbital computed tomography. PBMCs were isolated from 10 ml of fresh peripheral blood by Ficoll-Paque density gradient centrifugation. Total RNA was extracted using Trizol reagent, and RNA quality was assessed on an Agilent 2100 Bioanalyzer. Amplification of TCR beta CDR3 regions was carried out from RNA transcripts. A first-round RT-PCR of the TCR CDR3 used the HTBI primer set with the Qiagen OneStep RT-PCR kit. The libraries were constructed in a second round of multiplex PCR and then size-selected and purified. Paired-end sequencing of the libraries was performed with 100 bp reads on an Illumina HiSeq2000. The study's processing was this. SOAPnuke was used to process the raw data, with reads discarded if the reads contained adapters or uncalled bases, had a mean Phred below 15, or lacked an exact constant-primer or identifier match. High-quality paired reads were merged with COPE v1.2.5, and unique nucleotide sequences were defined as clonotypes. Clonotypes were aligned to IMGT TRBV, TRBD and TRBJ reference segments using MiTCR v1.1. Analysis was restricted to V-J combinations with a frequency above 0.0001, which covered 99% to 99.2% of repertoires. A TCS score was defined as the ratio of F50 (clonal expansion) to E x V (chaos), with BLOSUM62-based TCRdist applied between CDR3 peptides within each V-J. Welch's t-statistics and random forest reduced 500 to 650 V-J features to roughly 13, which were used in a naive Bayes classifier (R e1071). Thyroid-blood repertoire similarity was quantified with the Morisita-Horn index. The public reads were quality trimmed at Q25 with fastp and then assembled into clones with MiXCR by TCRdb, keeping productive beta chains. For every CDR3 protein sequence, its rows merge into one entry that carries the most common genes and DNA. The V and J calls were determined by TCRdb, not by the authors. The sample table holds roughly 100,000 distinct CDR3 sequences, of which over 45% were seen once. Of the sample, approximately 24% falls within the top ten clones.

Taken from cysteine to phenylalanine, the CDR3 has 15 residues. Left in the record is the CDR3 DNA by itself, 45 bases read in frame from the first base. Clipping removes 5 bases from V and 9 bases from J, with 16 as the unmatched junction base count. From a lookup of the germline V gene, CDR1 and CDR2 are SGHRS and YFSETQ. Findings and caveats that apply to the study as a whole: A 13 V-J signature model separated ophthalmopathy from stable hyperthyroidism, with just over 85% sensitivity and 81.08% specificity in cross-validation and 80%/75% in testing. Most expanded thyroid clonotypes (frequency above 0.001) were also found in blood, which suggests that blood repertoires may mirror thyroid immune responses. In validation, the model predicted progression to ophthalmopathy with around 71% sensitivity and less than 75% specificity, a median of 6.5 months before onset. Sample size was not statistically predetermined, and investigators were not blinded to group allocation.

Recombination joined TRBV5-1 with TRBJ1-2, with TRBD1 matching 7 junction bases. The TCR was taken from a middle-aged man with Graves' hyperthyroidism. Sequencing was done on a sample of blood. The bases are TGCGCCAGCAGGTCCGGGACAGCCTTTCTGGCGAGCTACACCTTC. Translated, this gives CASRSGTAFLASYTF.